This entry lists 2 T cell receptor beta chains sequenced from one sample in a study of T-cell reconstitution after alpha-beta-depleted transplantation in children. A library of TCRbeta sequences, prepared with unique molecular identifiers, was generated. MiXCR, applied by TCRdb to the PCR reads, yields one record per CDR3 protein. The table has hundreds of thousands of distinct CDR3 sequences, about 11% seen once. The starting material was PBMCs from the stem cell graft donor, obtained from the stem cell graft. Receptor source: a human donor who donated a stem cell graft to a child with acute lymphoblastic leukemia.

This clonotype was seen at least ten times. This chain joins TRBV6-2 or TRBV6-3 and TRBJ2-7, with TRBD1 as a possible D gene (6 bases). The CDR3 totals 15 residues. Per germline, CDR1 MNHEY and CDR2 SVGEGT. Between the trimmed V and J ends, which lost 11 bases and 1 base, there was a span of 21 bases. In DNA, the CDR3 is TGTGCCGCAGATGACCGGCAGGGGATATCCTACGAGCAGTACTTC. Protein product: CAADDRQGISYEQYF.

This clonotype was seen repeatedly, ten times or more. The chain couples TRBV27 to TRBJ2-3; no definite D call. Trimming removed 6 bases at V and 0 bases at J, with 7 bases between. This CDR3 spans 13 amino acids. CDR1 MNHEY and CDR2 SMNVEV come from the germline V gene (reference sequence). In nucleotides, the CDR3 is TGTGCCAGCAGCTTTAGAAGCACAGATACGCAGTATTTT. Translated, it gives CASSFRSTDTQYF.